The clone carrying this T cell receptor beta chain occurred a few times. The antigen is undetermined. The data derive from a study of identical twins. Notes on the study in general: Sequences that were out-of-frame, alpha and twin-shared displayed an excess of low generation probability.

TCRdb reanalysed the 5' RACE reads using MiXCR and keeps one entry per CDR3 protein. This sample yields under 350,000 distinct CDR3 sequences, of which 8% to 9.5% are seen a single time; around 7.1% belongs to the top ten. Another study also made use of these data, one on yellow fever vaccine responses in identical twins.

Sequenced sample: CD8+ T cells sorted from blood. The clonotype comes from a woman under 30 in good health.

Here the CDR3 reads CASSLGFYGYTF. In DNA form, the CDR3 reads TGTGCCAGCAGTTTAGGGTTCTATGGCTACACCTTC. V and J are TRBV12-3 or TRBV12-4 and TRBJ1-2; D unclear. Trimming removed 1 base from V and 4 bases from J, with 4 bases in between. The CDR3 totals 12 residues.